This passage covers 18 T cell receptor beta chains from one sample sequenced in a study of early T cells in non-severe SARS-CoV-2 infection. TCRdb reanalysed the 5' RACE reads using MiXCR and keeps one entry per CDR3 protein. The sample contains over 30,000 distinct CDR3 sequences, about 7% of which appear only once. Sequencing was performed on whole blood, taken at baseline. These receptors were collected from an adult who was a healthcare worker with PCR-confirmed SARS-CoV-2 infection or an uninfected control (not recorded which).

The chain combines TRBV28 with TRBJ2-3, with 11 bases lining up with TRBD1. Unmatched junction bases numbered 12, after V lost 6 bases and J lost 7 bases. The germline CDR1 and CDR2 sequences are MDHEN and SYDVKM. This CDR3 has 16 residues. The CDR3 is CASSRNLGTGGNTQYF. The CDR3 bases are TGTGCCAGCAGCCGTAATTTGGGGACAGGGGGAAATACGCAGTATTTT.

This clonotype has only a few counts. CDR3 amino acids: CASKLAGGSSYNEQFF. CDR3 in DNA: TGTGCCAGCAAACTAGCGGGAGGGAGCTCCTACAATGAGCAGTTCTTC. The V call is TRBV4-2, the J call TRBJ2-1; 13 positions agree with TRBD2. This CDR3 region has 16 residues. V was pared by 7 bases and J by 0 bases, with 3 bases of the junction left unmatched. The germline CDR1 and CDR2 sequences are LGHNA and YNFKEQ.

The CDR3 DNA sequence: TGTGCCAGCAGCTTATCCGATGCTTCACCCCTCCACTTT. Residues: CASSLSDASPLHF. The rearrangement links TRBV7-6 to TRBJ1-6; D unclear. This CDR3 comprises 13 residues. Germline V lookup: CDR1 SGHVS, CDR2 FNYEAQ. Trimming took off 2 bases at V and 9 bases at J, with 8 bases between the two ends.

This clonotype was detected many times. The V call is TRBV20-1, the J call TRBJ1-1, with 8 bases identical to TRBD1. This CDR3 has 13 amino acids. The J segment lost 3 bases and the V segment lost 3 bases, leaving 3 bases of the junction unmatched. Per germline, CDR1 DFQATT and CDR2 SNEGSKA (reference sequence). CDR3 nucleotides: TGCAGTGCTAGCAGGGGGCCTGACACTGAAGCTTTCTTT. Its protein product is CSASRGPDTEAFF.

The rearrangement links TRBV12-3 or TRBV12-4 to TRBJ1-2, with D possibly being TRBD1 (5 bases). The length of the CDR3 is 13 residues. Trimming removed 3 bases at V and 6 bases at J, with 11 bases between. The CDR3 sequence: CASSFEGRHGYTF. CDR3 sequence (DNA): TGTGCCAGCAGTTTTGAGGGGAGGCATGGCTACACCTTC.

This clonotype occurred many times. The chain recombines TRBV30 with TRBJ2-7; TRBD2 might be the D (6 bases). This CDR3 is built from 13 residues. Trimming removed 1 base from V and 3 bases from J, with 10 bases in between. Per germline, CDR1 GTSNPN and CDR2 SVGIG (reference sequence). The CDR3 DNA reads TGTGCCTGGAGTGGGGGAGCGGGCTACGAGCAGTACGTC. This gives the protein CAWSGGAGYEQYV.

By share of the sample, this clonotype is medium-sized. The chain couples TRBV12-3 or TRBV12-4 to TRBJ2-3, with D possibly TRBD1 on 6 matching bases. V shed 2 bases and J shed 0 bases, with 18 bases lying between them. The CDR3 spans 18 residues. CDR3 region: CASSLNSRGYTSTDTQYF. The DNA of the CDR3 is TGTGCCAGCAGTTTAAATAGCAGGGGATATACTAGCACAGATACGCAGTATTTT.

This clonotype turned up a few times. J is TRBJ2-7 and V is TRBV2, with no clear D. V was shortened by 8 bases and J by 3 bases, with 11 bases between the two germline ends. The CDR3 length is 12 residues. The germline gives CDR1 SNHLY, CDR2 FYNNEI. CDR3 bases: TGTGCCAGCCAATGGTCCAACTACGAGCAGTACGTC. Amino acids: CASQWSNYEQYV.

This chain uses TRBV7-6 with TRBJ2-3; maybe TRBD2 (6 bases). Trimming took off 3 bases at V and 2 bases at J, with 18 bases between the two ends. The CDR3 is made up of 17 amino acids. Germline V gene sequence: CDR1 SGHVS, CDR2 FNYEAQ. CDR3 sequence: CASSFPGDSSDTDTQYF. The CDR3 coding sequence is TGTGCCAGCAGCTTCCCGGGAGACAGCTCGGACACAGATACGCAGTATTTT.

This clonotype was counted between two and nine times. The chain joins TRBV20-1 to TRBJ1-4; perhaps TRBD1 as D (6 bases). Germline-derived CDR1 and CDR2 are DFQATT and SNEGSKA (reference sequence). The CDR3 runs to 15 residues. Trimming removed 4 bases at V and 8 bases at J, with 20 bases between. The DNA of the CDR3 is TGCAGTGCTACGACGGGGTCGGGGGCCGTGGAAAAACTGTTTTTT. This translates into CSATTGSGAVEKLFF.

This chain uses TRBV20-1 with TRBJ2-2; TRBD2 might be the D (6 bases). CDR1 is DFQATT and CDR2 is SNEGSKA in the germline V gene (reference sequence). This CDR3 has 16 amino acids. With 0 bases removed from V and 6 bases from J, the gap between germline ends came to 17 bases. In DNA form, the CDR3 reads TGCAGTGCTAGAGATCGTCTTACCGGGAGCCCCGGGGAGCTGTTTTTT. It is translated as CSARDRLTGSPGELFF.

In nucleotides, the CDR3 is TGTGCCAGCAGTGACGGCAGGAGGGCTGGCTACACCTTC. It translates to CASSDGRRAGYTF. This chain connects TRBV2 to TRBJ1-2, with D uncertain. The CDR3 runs to 13 residues. V lost 3 bases and J 7 bases, leaving 12 bases between the germline ends. Germline CDR1 is SNHLY and CDR2 is FYNNEI.

The table lists this clonotype with many counts. The V and J genes are TRBV24-1 and TRBJ1-1; D is ambiguous. This CDR3 region has 13 residues. Germline CDR1 is KGHDR and CDR2 is SFDVKD. V dropped 1 base and J dropped 5 bases, with 7 bases sitting between them. The CDR3 DNA reads TGTGCCACCAGTGATTTTAAGGGTACTGAAGCTTTCTTT. The encoded protein is CATSDFKGTEAFF.

In this sample, this clonotype turned up many times. The chain carries TRBV20-1 and TRBJ1-6; D gene unclear. CDR3 length equals 15 residues. V lost 3 bases and J lost 9, with 18 bases in between. Germline V gene data show CDR1 as DFQATT and CDR2 as SNEGSKA (reference sequence). The CDR3: CSARSDPTTSSPLHF. As DNA, the CDR3 is TGCAGTGCTAGGTCAGACCCGACCACAAGTTCACCCCTCCACTTT.

The chain links TRBV18 to TRBJ2-1; D is perhaps TRBD2 (5 bases). Trimming took off 2 bases at V and 4 bases at J, with 12 bases between the two ends. The CDR3 runs 15 residues. CDR1 and CDR2 from the germline V gene are KGHSH and LQKENI. This CDR3 reads CASSPGSGNYNEQFF. CDR3 nucleotide sequence: TGTGCCAGCTCACCAGGGTCGGGGAATTACAATGAGCAGTTCTTC.

This clonotype was picked up many times. A read error may account for a junction end that differs from germline. This sequence joins TRBV29-1 and TRBJ1-4; TRBD1 aligns across 7 bases. There are 14 residues in the CDR3. From germline, CDR1 is SQVTM and CDR2 ANQGSEA. CDR3 in DNA: TGCAGCGTGGAAGAGACAGGGAATAATGAAAAACTGTTTTTT. Translated: CSVEETGNNEKLFF.

This clonotype was detected only a few times. This chain connects TRBV5-5 to TRBJ1-4; 9 positions match TRBD1. Per the germline V gene, CDR1 is SGHKS and CDR2 is YYEKEE (reference sequence). The V and J ends lost 1 base and 8 bases, in that order; junction bases with no gene match: 12. This CDR3 spans 17 amino acids. CDR3 loop: CASSLSPTGTGNEKLFF. In DNA form, the CDR3 reads TGTGCCAGCAGCTTGAGCCCGACCGGGACAGGGAACGAAAAACTGTTTTTT.

There are many counts of this clonotype. The V gene is TRBV29-1, the J gene TRBJ1-1; no reliable D call. Germline CDR1 SQVTM, CDR2 ANQGSEA. This CDR3 contains 12 residues. The V end was cut by 3 bases, the J end by 5 bases, with 10 bases between. The CDR3 region is CSVDRPFTEAFF. The DNA of the CDR3 is TGCAGCGTTGATAGGCCTTTTACTGAAGCTTTCTTT.